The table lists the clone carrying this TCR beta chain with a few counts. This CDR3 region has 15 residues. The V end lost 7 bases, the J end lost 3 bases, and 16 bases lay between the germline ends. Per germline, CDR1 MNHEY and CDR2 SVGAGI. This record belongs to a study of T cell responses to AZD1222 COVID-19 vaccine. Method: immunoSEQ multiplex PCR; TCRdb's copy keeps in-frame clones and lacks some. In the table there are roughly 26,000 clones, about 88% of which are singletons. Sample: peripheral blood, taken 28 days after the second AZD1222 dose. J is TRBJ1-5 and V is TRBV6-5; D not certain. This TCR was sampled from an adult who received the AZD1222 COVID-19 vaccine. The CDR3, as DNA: TGTGCCAGCACGCCTTGGACGTTGGACAATCAGCCCCAGCATTTT. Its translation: CASTPWTLDNQPQHF.